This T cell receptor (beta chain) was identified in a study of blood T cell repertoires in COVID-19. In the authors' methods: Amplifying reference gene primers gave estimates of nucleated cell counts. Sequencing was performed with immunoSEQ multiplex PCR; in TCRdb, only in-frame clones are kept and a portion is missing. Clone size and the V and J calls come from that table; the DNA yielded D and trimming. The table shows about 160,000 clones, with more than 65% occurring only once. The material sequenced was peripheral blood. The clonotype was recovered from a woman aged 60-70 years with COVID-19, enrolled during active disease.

The CDR3 sequence: CASSSRTSGLSYNEQFF. The CDR3 DNA reads as TGTGCCAGCAGCTCTAGGACTAGCGGTTTATCCTACAATGAGCAGTTCTTC. This chain links TRBV5-4 with TRBJ2-1; 10 positions match TRBD2. Germline loops: CDR1 SGHNT, CDR2 YYREEE (reference sequence). With 3 bases clipped from V and 1 base from J, the junction kept 7 bases outside the gene matches. The length of the CDR3 is 17 residues. Combining the CDR3 with reference TRBV5-4 and TRBJ2-1 gives the whole variable domain ETGVTQSPTHLIKTRGQQVTLRCSSQSGHNTVSWYQQALGQGPQFIFQYYREEENGRGNFPPRFSGLQFPNYSSELNVNALELDDSALYLCASSSRTSGLSYNEQFFGPGTRLTVL.